These 10 T cell receptor beta chains came from one sample sequenced in a study of technical replicates of blood from a handful of donors. Repertoires were generated with immunoSEQ multiplex PCR, while TCRdb's copy carries only in-frame clones and drops some. Among approximately 65,000 clones listed, more than 75% were seen once. The sample comprised PBMCs. The receptors were gathered from a human donor in good health. Some clones in this sample may be carry-over from other donors' samples.

The chain carries TRBV29-1 and TRBJ2-3; D perhaps matches TRBD1 (5 bases). The CDR3 spans 13 residues. CDR1 is SQVTM, CDR2 ANQGSEA, per germline. V was trimmed by 0 bases and J by 8 bases, leaving 12 bases between them. The CDR3 coding sequence is TGCAGCGTTGAAGATCGCCAGGGCGGTACGCAGTATTTT. Translation gives CSVEDRQGGTQYF.

The chain combines TRBV6-5 with TRBJ2-3; D might be TRBD2 (6 bases). Germline assignment: CDR1 MNHEY and CDR2 SVGAGI. Deletions cut 4 bases from V and 4 bases from J, with 18 bases between. There are 16 residues in the CDR3. The CDR3 DNA reads TGTGCCAGCAGTTCCGCCCCCGGGGGAGGCCCAGATACGCAGTATTTT. This sequence encodes CASSSAPGGGPDTQYF.

This chain uses TRBV30 with TRBJ1-5; D is uncertain. Trimming removed 5 bases at V and 6 bases at J, with 17 bases between. This CDR3 contains 14 residues. CDR1 is GTSNPN, CDR2 SVGIG, per germline (reference sequence). The CDR3 sequence is CAWGKGLSGQPQHF. DNA for the CDR3: TGTGCCTGGGGGAAAGGACTTTCTGGTCAGCCCCAGCATTTT.

The rearrangement links TRBV4-1 to TRBJ2-1; D remains ambiguous. V lost 5 bases and J lost 0, with 11 bases in between. This CDR3 comprises 15 residues. Germline V CDR1 and CDR2: MGHRA, YSYEKL. CDR3 sequence: CASSKSLSSYNEQFF. In DNA, the CDR3 is TGCGCCAGCAGCAAAAGTCTGAGCTCCTACAATGAGCAGTTCTTC.

This clone was seen a handful of times. V is TRBV9 and J is TRBJ2-1; 8 nucleotides align to TRBD1. CDR1 SGDLS and CDR2 YYNGEE come from the germline V gene. The length of the CDR3 is 14 residues. V dropped 2 bases and J dropped 5; count of bases not matched to a gene: 3. The CDR3 coding sequence is TGTGCCAGCAGCGTCCAGGGGGCGAACAATGAGCAGTTCTTC. It codes for CASSVQGANNEQFF.

The rearrangement joins TRBV5-4 to TRBJ2-2; D call uncertain. The V gene's germline CDR1 is SGHNT and CDR2 YYREEE (reference sequence). The CDR3 sequence is 15 residues long. Between the trimmed V and J ends, which lost 1 base and 6 bases, there was a span of 13 bases. CDR3 DNA: TGTGCCAGCAGCTTGCGTACAGACATTGCCGGGGAGCTGTTTTTT. Encoded protein: CASSLRTDIAGELFF.

This clone occurred once. The chain combines TRBV27 with TRBJ2-1, with 16 bases identical to TRBD2. The germline V gene encodes CDR1 MNHEY and CDR2 SMNVEV (reference sequence). The junction had 2 bases not matched to a gene; V was cut back by 5 bases and J by 4 bases. The CDR3 is 16 residues long. The CDR3 spells CASSTGLAGGYNEQFF. In nucleotides, the CDR3 is TGTGCCAGCAGTACGGGACTAGCGGGGGGGTACAATGAGCAGTTCTTC.

This sequence joins TRBV27 and TRBJ1-2; possible D gene TRBD1, 5 bases. V lost 11 bases, J lost 11 bases, and 24 bases lay in between. Per the germline V gene, CDR1 is MNHEY and CDR2 is SMNVEV (reference sequence). The CDR3 length is 13 residues. The CDR3 bases are TGTGCCGCAAGGAGGGACTACCTCGGCAAATACACCTTC. The encoded protein is CAARRDYLGKYTF.

The chain is built from TRBV4-3 and TRBJ2-3, with TRBD1 identical over 7 bases. Trimming removed 1 base from V and 4 bases from J; junction bases left unmatched: 5. CDR1 and CDR2 (germline): LGHNA, YSLEER. CDR3 length: 15 residues. This chain's CDR3 is CASSQGPGTADTQYF. The CDR3 DNA reads as TGCGCCAGCAGCCAAGGCCCCGGGACAGCAGATACGCAGTATTTT.

V is TRBV19 and J is TRBJ1-4, with 7 bases lining up with TRBD1. The CDR3 spans 15 residues. Germline V gene lookup returns CDR1 LNHDA and CDR2 SQIVND (reference sequence). Germline trimming cut 5 bases from V and 8 bases from J; bases unmatched to any gene: 11. Here the CDR3 reads CASSFLGGGGEKLFF. CDR3 DNA sequence: TGTGCCAGTAGTTTCCTAGGGGGCGGAGGAGAAAAACTGTTTTTT.